The 27 T cell receptor beta chains in this list originate from one sample, sequenced in a study of cytomegalovirus exposure and HLA in healthy donors. PCR used 60 Vbeta primers and 13 Jbeta primers. Here immunoSEQ multiplex PCR was the method, and the copy in TCRdb shows in-frame clones only, minus some. The repertoire includes 180,000 or so clones, roughly 79% of them detected once, and around 15% sits in the top ten. Input material: PBMCs. The receptors originated from a man aged 50 to 60 in good health and CMV-seropositive.

This clone appeared a single time. The rearrangement joins TRBV2 to TRBJ2-7, with a possible D match to TRBD1 (7 bases). The CDR3 runs 14 residues. CDR1 and CDR2 (germline): SNHLY, FYNNEI. V was clipped by 8 bases and J by 2 bases, with 16 bases between them. The DNA of the CDR3 is TGTGCCAGCGGGAGGTCAGACAGGGCCTACGAGCAGTACTTC. It specifies CASGRSDRAYEQYF.

The V gene is TRBV6-5, the J gene TRBJ2-3; weak D call: TRBD1 (8 bases). This CDR3 region has 14 residues. Germline CDR1 MNHEY, CDR2 SVGAGI. V gave up 7 bases and J gave up 5 bases, with 16 bases separating them. CDR3 residues: CASNSGGGGDTQYF. In nucleotides, the CDR3 is TGTGCCAGCAACTCAGGGGGCGGGGGAGATACGCAGTATTTT.

The chain couples TRBV7-2 to TRBJ2-2; no firm D call. The germline CDR1 and CDR2 sequences are SGHTA and FQGNSA. V gave up 3 bases and J gave up 1 base, with 6 bases separating them. The CDR3 is 14 amino acids. CDR3 loop: CASSFNWNTGELFF. As DNA, the CDR3 is TGTGCCAGCAGCTTTAATTGGAACACCGGGGAGCTGTTTTTT.

This chain joins TRBV7-9 and TRBJ1-5; D possibly corresponds to TRBD1 (6 bases). V was trimmed by 8 bases and J by 3 bases, leaving 11 bases between them. Germline CDR1 is SEHNR and CDR2 is FQNEAQ (reference sequence). This CDR3 has 13 residues. Here the CDR3 reads CASGRGDNQPQHF. CDR3 bases: TGTGCCAGCGGCAGGGGCGACAATCAGCCCCAGCATTTT.

This clone was seen just once. This chain links TRBV5-5 with TRBJ2-7; possibly TRBD2 for D (6 bases). CDR3 length: 15 residues. V lost 0 bases, J lost 3 bases, and 13 bases lay in between. Germline V gene data show CDR1 as SGHKS and CDR2 as YYEKEE (reference sequence). The CDR3 bases are TGTGCCAGCAGCTTGGGAATCGGGGGATACTACGAGCAGTACTTC. Amino acids: CASSLGIGGYYEQYF.

J is TRBJ2-1 and V is TRBV5-1; 7 bases line up with TRBD2. This CDR3 spans 15 amino acids. Germline V lookup: CDR1 SGHRS, CDR2 YFSETQ. Losses at the gene ends were 7 bases for V and 1 base for J; bases not matched to a gene: 8. CDR3 nucleotides: TGCGCCAGCTTATCCCAGGGAGGGTCCTACAATGAGCAGTTCTTC. It is translated as CASLSQGGSYNEQFF.

A single count supports this clone. The V gene is TRBV6-5, the J gene TRBJ2-3; 9 positions agree with TRBD2. The V segment lost 0 bases and the J segment 7 bases; nucleotides outside the gene matches: 8. The CDR3 runs to 16 residues. Germline loops: CDR1 MNHEY, CDR2 SVGAGI. The CDR3 spells CASSYSRAGGSNTQYF. The CDR3 nucleotides are TGTGCCAGCAGTTACTCGAGGGCGGGGGGGTCAAATACGCAGTATTTT.

The V call is TRBV29-1, the J call TRBJ2-1; 9 bases fit TRBD1. V lost 6 bases, J lost 2 bases, and 5 bases stayed unmatched. The CDR3 consists of 14 residues. CDR1 and CDR2 (germline): SQVTM, ANQGSEA. The CDR3 sequence is CSVWTGDPYNEQFF. DNA for the CDR3: TGCAGCGTCTGGACAGGGGATCCCTACAATGAGCAGTTCTTC.

CDR3: CSVEIRGAAFF. CDR3 DNA sequence: TGCAGCGTTGAAATCAGGGGCGCAGCTTTCTTT. The chain employs TRBV29-1 and TRBJ1-1; a possible D gene is TRBD1 (6 bases). Germline lookup yields CDR1 SQVTM and CDR2 ANQGSEA. The CDR3 is 11 residues long. Trimming removed 2 bases at V and 10 bases at J, with 11 bases between.

The gene calls are TRBV6-5 and TRBJ1-6; 8 nucleotides line up with TRBD1. Germline V gene sequence: CDR1 MNHEY, CDR2 SVGAGI. The CDR3 consists of 15 residues. V lost 0 bases to trimming and J lost 10 bases; unmatched junction nucleotides: 5. The CDR3 nucleotides read TGTGCCAGCAGTTACTCCGACAGGGGAGGGTCACCCCTCCACTTT. It translates to CASSYSDRGGSPLHF.

This chain connects TRBV28 to TRBJ1-2; D is perhaps TRBD1 (6 bases). The CDR3 totals 13 residues. Trimming cost V 5 bases and J 3 bases, with 10 bases left between them. Looked up from germline, CDR1 is MDHEN and CDR2 is SYDVKM. The CDR3 reads CASSSGQHYGYTF. The CDR3 coding sequence is TGTGCCAGCAGTAGTGGACAGCACTATGGCTACACCTTC.

The count of this clone is one. This sequence joins TRBV5-5 and TRBJ2-5, with TRBD2 identical over 8 bases. Germline CDR1 reads SGHKS; CDR2 reads YYEKEE (reference sequence). The CDR3 runs 16 residues. J was trimmed by 4 bases and V by 0 bases; bases with no gene match: 8. For the CDR3, the DNA is TGTGCCAGCAGCTTGGCGGGAGCGGGGGTAGCAGAGACCCAGTACTTC. The encoded protein is CASSLAGAGVAETQYF.

V usage is TRBV28 and J usage is TRBJ1-2, with 7 bases that match TRBD1. With 6 bases clipped from V and 8 bases from J, the junction kept 27 bases outside the gene matches. Germline V gene lookup returns CDR1 MDHEN and CDR2 SYDVKM. The CDR3 runs 19 residues. CDR3 DNA: TGTGCCAGCAGCACCACGCGGAATACCCGGACAGGCTTATCAGGAGGCTACACCTTC. As protein: CASSTTRNTRTGLSGGYTF.

The chain has TRBV27 and TRBJ1-6, with 9 bases that match TRBD1. Per germline, CDR1 MNHEY and CDR2 SMNVEV (reference sequence). The CDR3 contains 16 residues. The ends lost 3 bases at V and 5 bases at J; junction bases unmatched: 5. The CDR3 region has the DNA TGTGCCAGCAGTTTCCGGGGACAGGGTGATAATTCACCCCTCCACTTT. As protein: CASSFRGQGDNSPLHF.

This clone was seen only a few times. The chain recombines TRBV19 with TRBJ1-1; D perhaps matches TRBD1 (6 bases). The CDR3 has 11 residues. V lost 7 bases and J lost 8, with 11 bases in between. CDR1 is LNHDA, CDR2 SQIVND, per germline (reference sequence). This CDR3 is CASNGGREAFF. CDR3 bases: TGTGCCAGTAATGGGGGCCGAGAAGCTTTCTTT.

The chain has TRBV28 and TRBJ2-3; 8 positions match TRBD1. Germline V gene data show CDR1 as MDHEN and CDR2 as SYDVKM. The CDR3 has 18 residues. J gave up 0 bases and V 5 bases, and 13 bases lay outside the gene matches. Written as DNA, the CDR3 is TGTGCCAGCAGTAGACAGGGGTTAGCGGAACGGAGCACAGATACGCAGTATTTT. Amino acids: CASSRQGLAERSTDTQYF.

V and J are TRBV11-2 and TRBJ1-6; D gene ambiguous. CDR3 length equals 12 residues. Trimming stripped 2 bases from V and 9 bases from J, with 5 bases between. Germline assignment: CDR1 SGHAT and CDR2 FQNNGV. DNA for the CDR3: TGTGCCAGCAGCTTATATCCTTCACCCCTCCACTTT. It is translated as CASSLYPSPLHF.

V is TRBV5-4 and J is TRBJ1-3, with a tentative D call TRBD1 (5 bases). Germline values: CDR1 SGHNT, CDR2 YYREEE (reference sequence). CDR3 length equals 15 residues. Trimming removed 1 base at V and 4 bases at J, with 12 bases between. CDR3 DNA: TGTGCCAGCAGCTTGTCTCAGGGATACGGAAACACCATATATTTT. Translating it yields CASSLSQGYGNTIYF. Full variable domain (missing parts from reference TRBV5-4 and TRBJ1-3): ETGVTQSPTHLIKTRGQQVTLRCSSQSGHNTVSWYQQALGQGPQFIFQYYREEENGRGNFPPRFSGLQFPNYSSELNVNALELDDSALYLCASSLSQGYGNTIYFGEGSWLTVV.

The chain has TRBV7-6 and TRBJ2-3, with 7 nucleotides matching TRBD1. This CDR3 region has 14 residues. J lost 4 bases, V lost 1 base, and 2 bases had no gene match. Germline lookup yields CDR1 SGHVS and CDR2 FNYEAQ. The CDR3 DNA reads as TGTGCCAGCAGCTTAGTAGGGGGCGCAGATACGCAGTATTTT. Translating it yields CASSLVGGADTQYF.

In DNA form, the CDR3 reads TGTGCCAGCAGCCTAGAGGCGACAGTCGGTCAGCCCCAGCATTTT. It specifies CASSLEATVGQPQHF. J is TRBJ1-5 and V is TRBV9, with D perhaps TRBD1 (5 bases). Trimming removed 4 bases at V and 6 bases at J, with 17 bases between. The length of the CDR3 is 15 residues. Germline V gene sequence: CDR1 SGDLS, CDR2 YYNGEE.

J is TRBJ2-7 and V is TRBV7-9, with TRBD1 matching over 9 bases. Germline CDR1 reads SEHNR; CDR2 reads FQNEAQ (reference sequence). The CDR3 sequence is 14 residues long. The CDR3 DNA is TGTTCCAGCAGCCCTTCCGGACAGGGGTACGAGCAGTACGTC. It yields the protein CSSSPSGQGYEQYV.

V and J are TRBV2 and TRBJ2-7; TRBD1 matches at 7 bases. CDR1 is SNHLY and CDR2 is FYNNEI in the germline V gene. The V segment lost 6 bases and the J segment 5 bases; nucleotides outside the gene matches: 4. The CDR3 is 12 amino acids. As DNA, the CDR3 is TGTGCCAGCAGACAGGGGACGCACGAGCAGTACGTC. Translating it yields CASRQGTHEQYV.

The chain recombines TRBV7-6 with TRBJ1-4; a weak D match, TRBD1 (6 bases). CDR1 is SGHVS, CDR2 FNYEAQ, per germline. V dropped 5 bases and J dropped 8 bases, with 15 bases sitting between them. The CDR3 runs to 14 residues. CDR3 nucleotide sequence: TGTGCCAGCAGCCAGAGCGGGGGCCACGAAAAACTGTTTTTT. It specifies CASSQSGGHEKLFF.

V usage is TRBV6-5 and J usage is TRBJ2-7; TRBD1 agrees at 9 bases. CDR3 size: 15 residues. V was clipped by 6 bases and J by 0 bases; unmatched bases: 6. Germline V gene lookup returns CDR1 MNHEY and CDR2 SVGAGI. The CDR3 DNA sequence: TGTGCCAGCAGATCCGGGACAGGGAGCTCCTACGAGCAGTACGTC. Residues: CASRSGTGSSYEQYV.

The chain is built from TRBV5-4 and TRBJ2-3; TRBD2 aligns across 9 bases. The junction had 6 bases not matched to a gene; V was cut back by 2 bases and J by 2 bases. There are 16 residues in the CDR3. Germline assignment: CDR1 SGHNT and CDR2 YYREEE (reference sequence). CDR3 nucleotides: TGTGCCAGCAGCTTAGTCGCGGGGGGGCTCACAGATACGCAGTATTTT. It specifies CASSLVAGGLTDTQYF.

The chain recombines TRBV29-1 with TRBJ2-1, with a weak D call TRBD1 (6 bases). Germline V gene data show CDR1 as SQVTM and CDR2 as ANQGSEA. The CDR3 spans 13 residues. Trimming stripped 6 bases from V and 1 base from J, with 10 bases between. The chain's CDR3 is CSVQQGSYNEQFF. CDR3 coding DNA: TGCAGCGTACAGCAGGGGTCCTACAATGAGCAGTTCTTC.

The J gene is TRBJ1-1, the V gene TRBV25-1, with D uncertain. This CDR3 contains 13 residues. With 0 bases removed from V and 7 bases from J, the gap between germline ends came to 9 bases. In germline, CDR1 is MGHDK, CDR2 SYGVNS. In DNA form, the CDR3 reads TGTGCCAGCAGTGAATATATGGGGAGTGAAGCTTTCTTT. It translates to CASSEYMGSEAFF.